These 20 T cell receptor beta chains share one sample of origin, sequenced in a study of blood T cell repertoires in COVID-19. The assay was immunoSEQ multiplex PCR, and TCRdb's table has in-frame clones only and misses some. The sample records under 200,000 clones, roughly 84% being singletons. Sequenced input: peripheral blood. Receptors originate from a woman of 80 years or more with active or convalescent COVID-19.

In the case of this clone: Other nucleotide sequences in the sample specify the same CDR3. The chain recombines TRBV4-3 with TRBJ2-2; 9 nucleotides line up with TRBD2. V shed 8 bases and J 3 bases; nucleotides not matched to a gene: 16. Germline V gene data show CDR1 as LGHNA and CDR2 as YSLEER. The CDR3 covers 18 residues. CDR3 protein: CASRGLGGGAEDTGELFF. As DNA, the CDR3 is TGCGCCAGCCGCGGTTTGGGCGGGGGGGCCGAAGACACCGGGGAGCTGTTTTTT.

V is TRBV12-2 and J is TRBJ1-5. TRBV12-2 corresponds to a pseudogene. The CDR3 length is 17 residues. The CDR3 DNA sequence: TGTGCAAGTCGCTTAGAGGTAGCAACTTATAGCAATCAGCCCCAGCATTTT. As protein: CASRLEVATYSNQPQHF.

J is TRBJ2-3 and V is TRBV24-1, with 12 bases fitting TRBD2. J lost 0 bases, V lost 3 bases, and 6 bases had no gene match. Germline V CDR1 and CDR2: KGHDR, SFDVKD. This CDR3 comprises 18 residues. The CDR3, as DNA: TGTGCCACCAGTGATACGGCTAGCGGGGGGGTTAGCACAGATACGCAGTATTTT. Translation: CATSDTASGGVSTDTQYF.

The chain has TRBV18 and TRBJ1-2; D may be TRBD1 (5 bases). The CDR3 totals 14 residues. Deletions cut 0 bases from V and 3 bases from J, with 8 bases between. Per germline, CDR1 KGHSH and CDR2 LQKENI. CDR3 nucleotides: TGTGCCAGCTCACCACCGTGGGGGGACTATGGCTACACCTTC. The encoded protein is CASSPPWGDYGYTF.

This chain connects TRBV19 to TRBJ2-7; TRBD1 matches at 7 bases. CDR3 length: 14 amino acids. J was trimmed by 5 bases and V by 5 bases; bases with no gene match: 9. Germline lookup yields CDR1 LNHDA and CDR2 SQIVND (reference sequence). The CDR3 is CASSSARQGNEQYF. The CDR3 region has the DNA TGTGCCAGTAGTTCGGCACGACAGGGCAACGAGCAGTACTTC.

The CDR3: CASSLGHSSYNEQFF. CDR3 DNA: TGTGCCAGCAGCTTAGGCCACAGCTCCTACAATGAGCAGTTCTTC. The V and J genes are TRBV11-2 and TRBJ2-1; D is uncertain. Germline CDR1 and CDR2: SGHAT and FQNNGV. Trimming left V 1 base short and J 0 bases short, with 7 bases between. The CDR3 is made up of 15 amino acids.

The J gene is TRBJ2-3, the V gene TRBV6-5; D is perhaps TRBD2 (5 bases). CDR3 size: 11 residues. Germline values: CDR1 MNHEY, CDR2 SVGAGI. Trimming took off 6 bases at V and 6 bases at J, with 7 bases between the two ends. CDR3 sequence reads: CASRGSDTQYF. The CDR3 region has the DNA TGTGCCAGCAGGGGGAGTGATACGCAGTATTTT.

The CDR3 region has the DNA TGTGCCAGTACCAGGTATTTCTCTGGGGCCAACGTCCTGACTTTC. It is translated as CASTRYFSGANVLTF. The chain couples TRBV19 to TRBJ2-6; D gene ambiguous. Germline loops: CDR1 LNHDA, CDR2 SQIVND (reference sequence). V was cut by 7 bases and J by 0 bases, with 10 bases left in between. The CDR3 has 15 amino acids. The complete variable domain, with remaining parts taken from reference TRBV19 and TRBJ2-6, reads DGGITQSPKYLFRKEGQNVTLSCEQNLNHDAMYWYRQDPGQGLRLIYYSQIVNDFQKGDIAEGYSVSREKKESFPLTVTSAQKNPTAFYLCASTRYFSGANVLTFGAGSRLTVL.

This chain connects TRBV15 to TRBJ1-4, with 7 nucleotides matching TRBD1. CDR3 length: 15 residues. Germline V gene lookup returns CDR1 LNHNV and CDR2 YYDKDF (reference sequence). Trimming removed 3 bases from V and 5 bases from J; junction bases left unmatched: 6. The DNA for the CDR3 is TGTGCCACCAGCAGCCGACAGGGCCGGAATGAAAAACTGTTTTTT. Encoded protein: CATSSRQGRNEKLFF.

The chain links TRBV6-1 to TRBJ2-1; TRBD1 aligns across 10 bases. The CDR3 runs to 17 residues. J was trimmed by 3 bases and V by 4 bases; bases with no gene match: 9. Germline loops: CDR1 MNHNS, CDR2 SASEGT. The CDR3 protein is CASSGTGGWRDYNEQFF. The CDR3 coding sequence is TGTGCCAGCAGTGGGACAGGGGGATGGAGGGACTACAATGAGCAGTTCTTC.

The rearrangement uses TRBV19 and TRBJ1-4; D gene uncertain. Germline CDR1 LNHDA, CDR2 SQIVND (reference sequence). The CDR3 runs 14 residues. V shed 1 base and J shed 7 bases, with 10 bases lying between them. The DNA for the CDR3 is TGTGCCAGTAGTATAGGGAGTCGGGGTGAAAAACTGTTTTTT. This sequence encodes CASSIGSRGEKLFF. The whole variable domain, filled in from reference TRBV19 and TRBJ1-4, reads DGGITQSPKYLFRKEGQNVTLSCEQNLNHDAMYWYRQDPGQGLRLIYYSQIVNDFQKGDIAEGYSVSREKKESFPLTVTSAQKNPTAFYLCASSIGSRGEKLFFGSGTQLSVL.

This chain uses TRBV15 with TRBJ2-5, with 7 bases fitting TRBD1. CDR3 length equals 15 residues. Per germline, CDR1 LNHNV and CDR2 YYDKDF (reference sequence). Losses at the gene ends were 2 bases for V and 7 bases for J; bases not matched to a gene: 10. CDR3 DNA sequence: TGTGCCACCAGCAGACGACAGGGAAGGTTTGGGACCCAGTACTTC. Its protein product is CATSRRQGRFGTQYF.

This rearrangement joins TRBV18 to TRBJ2-3; 8 nucleotides agree with TRBD1. Trimming took 8 bases from V and 2 from J; bases not matched to a gene: 9. The CDR3 runs to 15 residues. Germline CDR1 is KGHSH and CDR2 is LQKENI. CDR3 coding DNA: TGTGCCAGCCCGGCCGGGACAGGACCCACAGATACGCAGTATTTT. This translates into CASPAGTGPTDTQYF. Combining the CDR3 with reference TRBV18 and TRBJ2-3 gives the whole variable domain NAGVMQNPRHLVRRRGQEARLRCSPMKGHSHVYWYRQLPEEGLKFMVYLQKENIIDESGMPKERFSAEFPKEGPSILRIQQVVRGDSAAYFCASPAGTGPTDTQYFGPGTRLTVL.

The chain joins TRBV24-1 to TRBJ1-4; D is possibly TRBD1 (6 bases). The CDR3 spans 14 residues. The germline V and J ends were trimmed by 5 bases and 7 bases, with 13 bases remaining between them. The germline V gene has CDR1 KGHDR and CDR2 SFDVKD. The CDR3 spells CATSVTGIVEKLFF. The CDR3 nucleotides read TGTGCCACCAGTGTCACAGGGATCGTTGAAAAACTGTTTTTT.

V is TRBV6-5 and J is TRBJ2-7; 10 positions match TRBD1. Germline V gene data show CDR1 as MNHEY and CDR2 as SVGAGI. V shed 4 bases and J 4 bases; nucleotides not matched to a gene: 4. The CDR3 has 14 residues. The CDR3: CASSLGDRGYEQYF. CDR3 coding DNA: TGTGCCAGCAGTTTAGGGGACAGGGGTTACGAGCAGTACTTC.

The rearrangement uses TRBV7-8 and TRBJ2-1, with TRBD1 matching over 10 bases. Germline V gene lookup returns CDR1 SGHVS and CDR2 FQNEAQ. Germline trimming cut 6 bases from V and 9 bases from J; bases unmatched to any gene: 11. CDR3 length: 15 residues. The CDR3 DNA follows: TGTGCCAGCAGACGTTCAGGGACAGGGGTAGGTGAGCAGTTCTTC. This gives the protein CASRRSGTGVGEQFF.

The V gene is TRBV24-1, the J gene TRBJ2-3; 14 nucleotides agree with TRBD2. Trimming cost V 9 bases and J 2 bases; bases outside gene matches: 15. The CDR3 has 19 amino acids. Germline values: CDR1 KGHDR, CDR2 SFDVKD. The CDR3 spells CATSLRTSGGPPFTDTQYF. CDR3 in DNA: TGTGCCACCTCTCTTCGGACTAGCGGGGGGCCCCCTTTCACAGATACGCAGTATTTT.

This rearrangement joins TRBV7-9 to TRBJ2-7; no reliable D call. Germline-derived CDR1 and CDR2 are SEHNR and FQNEAQ (reference sequence). The ends were cut back, 4 bases at V and 2 bases at J, with 9 bases in the middle. The CDR3 consists of 13 residues. This CDR3 is CASSSWATYEQYF. As DNA, the CDR3 is TGTGCCAGCAGCTCCTGGGCAACCTACGAGCAGTACTTC.

The chain is built from TRBV7-2 and TRBJ1-2, with 9 bases identical to TRBD1. The V gene end was trimmed by 4 bases and the J gene end by 3 bases; junction bases not matched to a gene: 3. The CDR3 contains 14 residues. Germline loops: CDR1 SGHTA, CDR2 FQGNSA. CDR3: CASSSRQGDYGYTF. In DNA form, the CDR3 reads TGTGCCAGCAGCTCACGACAGGGGGACTATGGCTACACCTTC.

The chain links TRBV4-1 to TRBJ1-1; no firm D call. Per germline, CDR1 MGHRA and CDR2 YSYEKL. V dropped 4 bases and J dropped 3 bases, with 12 bases sitting between them. The CDR3 is 14 residues long. CDR3 nucleotides: TGCGCCAGCAGCCGTCTAGTCGGGGACACTGAAGCTTTCTTT. Protein sequence: CASSRLVGDTEAFF.